This TCR beta chain was identified in a study of T cell repertoires in cytomegalovirus infection. Background on the study: It was recently identified HLA-C-restricted and well-studied HLA-B-restricted CMV epitopes that the study used.

Note on this clonotype: Its antigen is not known.

There are 13 residues in the CDR3. Trimming pared 4 bases from V and 6 bases from J, leaving 9 bases between. Findings of the study overall: Summed public TCR beta family frequency identified CMV carriers bearing the relevant HLA.

A single record per CDR3 protein comes from TCRdb applying MiXCR to the reads. In the table there are a few hundred thousand distinct CDR3 sequences, about 39% of which are singletons. The sample here was cultured PBMCs, taken from culture after CMV antigen stimulation. The chain is built from TRBV12-3 or TRBV12-4 and TRBJ2-2, with D hard to call. This TCR came from a human donor in good health (CMV status not recorded). Some clones in this sample may be carry-over from other donors' samples. CDR3 in amino acids: CASSSSGPGELFF. Here the CDR3 DNA reads TGTGCCAGCAGTTCCTCGGGCCCCGGGGAGCTGTTTTTT.